This T cell receptor beta chain was sequenced in a study of graft-versus-host responses after intestinal transplantation. Study-wide background: Recipients had multivisceral, liver-intestinal, or isolated intestinal transplants. Tacrolimus plus steroids were given to all recipients for approximately 3 years, preceded by anti-thymocyte globulin induction.

The CDR3 has 15 amino acids. V lost 1 base, J lost 5 bases, and 15 bases lay in between. Per germline, CDR1 SEHNR and CDR2 FQNEAQ (reference sequence). Profiling relied on immunoSEQ multiplex PCR, and the TCRdb table lists in-frame clones only, not all of them. The sample gives more than 50,000 clones, about 90% of which show up once; 2.5% to 3% is in the top ten. Study results and caveats: When patients had graft-donor T cell macrochimerism, their allografts held high graft-versus-host to host-versus-graft clonal ratios.

On this clone: Its antigen is not identified.

Source: PBMCs, taken about 120 days after intestinal transplantation. The chain joins TRBV7-9 to TRBJ2-7, with a possible D match to TRBD2 (5 bases). This sequence was found in a human patient who received an intestinal transplant, so some T cells may come from the graft donor. The CDR3 spells CASSLGSTIGDEQYF. Written as DNA, the CDR3 is TGTGCCAGCAGCTTAGGCTCGACTATCGGCGACGAGCAGTACTTC.